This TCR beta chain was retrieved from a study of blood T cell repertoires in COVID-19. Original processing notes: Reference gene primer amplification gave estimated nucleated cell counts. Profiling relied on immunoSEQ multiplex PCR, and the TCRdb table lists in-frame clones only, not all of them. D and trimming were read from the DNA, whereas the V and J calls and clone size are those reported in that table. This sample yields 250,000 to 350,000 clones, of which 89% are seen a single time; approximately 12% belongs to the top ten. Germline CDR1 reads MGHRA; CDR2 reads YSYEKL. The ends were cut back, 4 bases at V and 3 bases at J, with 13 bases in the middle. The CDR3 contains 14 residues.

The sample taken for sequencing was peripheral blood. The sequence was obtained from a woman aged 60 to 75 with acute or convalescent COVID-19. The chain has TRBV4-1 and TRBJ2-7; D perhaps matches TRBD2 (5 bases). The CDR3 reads CASSRLATVYEQYF. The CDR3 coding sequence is TGCGCCAGCAGCCGTTTAGCGACCGTCTACGAGCAGTACTTC.